A single sample is the source of the 20 T cell receptor beta chains below, sequenced in a study of blood T cells in healthy people across ages (dated by TCRdb to between 2014 and 2017). Library generation was performed with 5' RACE. The run used an Illumina HiSeq 2500. A second roughly 6 to 11 cycle PCR used a sample-barcoded 5' primer and a J-beta primer mix. TCRdb took the public reads, trimmed them with fastp at Q25, ran MiXCR for clone calling and kept in-frame beta chains. Records with the same CDR3 protein are collapsed into one entry carrying the most frequent genes and DNA. The sample profile shows over 1,200,000 distinct CDR3 sequences; around 59% of them were found once. Of the sample, 5% to 7% is held by the ten largest clones. The specimen was blood. Receptor source: a man between 18 and 35 years old in good health.

The rearrangement links TRBV9 to TRBJ2-5, with D perhaps TRBD1 or TRBD2 (5 bases each). V was shortened by 4 bases and J by 1 base, with 17 bases between the two germline ends. The germline CDR1 and CDR2 sequences are SGDLS and YYNGEE. This CDR3 has 16 amino acids. The CDR3 here is CASSPRAVGAQETQYF. As DNA, the CDR3 is TGTGCCAGCAGCCCCCGGGCCGTCGGGGCCCAAGAGACCCAGTACTTC.

This clonotype was seen at least ten times. This chain links TRBV29-1 with TRBJ2-5; TRBD1 might be the D (5 bases). Germline V CDR1 and CDR2: SQVTM, ANQGSEA. V shed 2 bases and J shed 1 base, with 14 bases lying between them. There are 15 residues in the CDR3. CDR3 sequence reads: CSVEHGWTLQETQYF. DNA of the CDR3: TGCAGCGTTGAACACGGATGGACACTCCAAGAGACCCAGTACTTC. Using reference TRBV29-1 and TRBJ2-5 for the parts outside the CDR3, the full variable domain is SAVISQKPSRDICQRGTSLTIQCQVDSQVTMMFWYRQQPGQSLTLIATANQGSEATYESGFVIDKFPISRPNLTFSTLTVSNMSPEDSSIYLCSVEHGWTLQETQYFGPGTRLLVL.

Concerning this clonotype itself: A much larger clone differs by one base, so this may be a read error. The chain employs TRBV7-8 and TRBJ2-4; 8 bases are a match to TRBD2. There are 16 residues in the CDR3. V shed 5 bases and J 13 bases; nucleotides not matched to a gene: 19. In germline, CDR1 is SGHVS, CDR2 FQNEAQ. The DNA of the CDR3 is TGTGCCAGCAGCCCTAGGGCCTCAGCGGGGGTCGACGGGCAGTACTTC. This encodes CASSPRASAGVDGQYF.

This clonotype was seen a few times. The chain recombines TRBV25-1 with TRBJ1-5, with 7 bases fitting TRBD1. J was trimmed by 5 bases and V by 6 bases; bases with no gene match: 4. Per germline, CDR1 MGHDK and CDR2 SYGVNS. This CDR3 has 13 residues. The CDR3 is CASRGQGDQPQHF. The CDR3 DNA reads as TGTGCCAGCAGGGGCCAGGGGGATCAGCCCCAGCATTTT. Based on the CDR3 plus reference TRBV25-1 and TRBJ1-5, the full variable domain is EADIYQTPRYLVIGTGKKITLECSQTMGHDKMYWYQQDPGMELHLIHYSYGVNSTEKGDLSSESTVSRIRTEHFPLTLESARPSHTSQYLCASRGQGDQPQHFGDGTRLSIL.

In DNA, the CDR3 is TGCGCCAGCAGCTTGGGCCCTAGCGGGAAGGGTAGTGGAGAGACCCAGTACTTC. It specifies CASSLGPSGKGSGETQYF. This chain links TRBV5-1 with TRBJ2-5, with TRBD2 identical over 9 bases. The CDR3 is 18 residues long. V was pared by 0 bases and J by 4 bases, with 13 bases of the junction left unmatched. Germline assignment: CDR1 SGHRS and CDR2 YFSETQ.

In its sample, this clonotype was seen a few times. The CDR3 DNA sequence: TGTGCCAGCAGCCCCCGGGAAAGGAGACATGAGCAGTTCTTC. Translating it yields CASSPRERRHEQFF. The chain links TRBV7-2 to TRBJ2-1; D possibly corresponds to TRBD2 (5 bases). The germline CDR1 and CDR2 sequences are SGHTA and FQGNSA. This CDR3 has 14 amino acids. V was shortened by 5 bases and J by 8 bases, with 16 bases between the two germline ends.

This clonotype has just a few counts. The chain combines TRBV7-2 with TRBJ1-6, with D hard to call. V lost 2 bases and J 0 bases, leaving 11 bases between the germline ends. Germline V gene lookup returns CDR1 SGHTA and CDR2 FQGNSA. The CDR3 has 17 residues. The CDR3 bases are TGTGCCAGCAGCTTACTCAGGAGCAGCTCCTATAATTCACCCCTCCACTTT. Translation: CASSLLRSSSYNSPLHF.

V usage is TRBV7-2 and J usage is TRBJ2-3; D might be TRBD1 (6 bases). Germline V gene sequence: CDR1 SGHTA, CDR2 FQGNSA. With 1 base removed from V and 0 bases from J, the gap between germline ends came to 11 bases. The CDR3 contains 16 residues. The chain's CDR3 is CASSLVGDISTDTQYF. CDR3 sequence (DNA): TGTGCCAGCAGCTTAGTTGGGGACATTAGCACAGATACGCAGTATTTT.

The genes are TRBV5-1 and TRBJ1-2; D possibly corresponds to TRBD1 (5 bases). V was trimmed by 2 bases and J by 4 bases, leaving 15 bases between them. The CDR3 is 15 residues long. In germline, CDR1 is SGHRS, CDR2 YFSETQ. The CDR3: CASSFGTVLPYGYTF. CDR3 nucleotide sequence: TGCGCCAGCAGCTTCGGGACGGTCCTTCCCTATGGCTACACCTTC.

The V call is TRBV4-1, the J call TRBJ2-4; the D gene is possibly TRBD1 (6 bases). The CDR3 is made up of 16 amino acids. With 3 bases removed from V and 0 bases from J, the gap between germline ends came to 12 bases. Per germline, CDR1 MGHRA and CDR2 YSYEKL. CDR3 sequence reads: CASSQGAILAKNIQYF. CDR3 bases: TGCGCCAGCAGCCAGGGGGCTATTTTAGCCAAAAACATTCAGTACTTC.

This clonotype appeared once. The CDR3 bases are TGCAGCGTAGGTCGGGCCTATGGCTACACCTTC. Its translation: CSVGRAYGYTF. This chain joins TRBV29-1 and TRBJ1-2; no clear D gene. The CDR3 runs to 11 residues. V gave up 6 bases and J gave up 4 bases, with 9 bases separating them. Germline assignment: CDR1 SQVTM and CDR2 ANQGSEA.

This rearrangement joins TRBV7-8 to TRBJ2-5, with 7 bases lining up with TRBD2. The CDR3 consists of 19 residues. The V gene's germline CDR1 is SGHVS and CDR2 FQNEAQ. V lost 0 bases and J lost 11; bases outside the gene matches: 24. CDR3: CASSLARDFEERGFYEQYF. The CDR3 nucleotides read TGTGCCAGCAGCTTAGCGCGGGACTTTGAGGAGCGGGGTTTCTATGAGCAGTACTTC.

This chain connects TRBV3-1 to TRBJ2-5; possible D gene TRBD1, 6 bases. V was shortened by 8 bases and J by 5 bases, with 18 bases between the two germline ends. Germline V gene lookup returns CDR1 LGHDT and CDR2 YNNKEL (reference sequence). The length of the CDR3 is 14 residues. In nucleotides, the CDR3 is TGTGCCAGCCATCCGGCAGGGGCGGTGGAGACCCAGTACTTC. Translating it yields CASHPAGAVETQYF.

The CDR3: CASSSRGRANDGYTF. The DNA of the CDR3 is TGTGCCAGCAGCTCGCGGGGGAGAGCAAACGATGGCTACACCTTC. This rearrangement joins TRBV7-9 to TRBJ1-2; D might be TRBD1 (5 bases). The CDR3 is made up of 15 amino acids. Trimming took off 4 bases at V and 6 bases at J, with 18 bases between the two ends. Germline CDR1 reads SEHNR; CDR2 reads FQNEAQ (reference sequence). Variable domain in full (rest from reference TRBV7-9 and TRBJ1-2): DTGVSQNPRHKITKRGQNVTFRCDPISEHNRLYWYRQTLGQGPEFLTYFQNEAQLEKSRLLSDRFSAERPKGSFSTLEIQRTEQGDSAMYLCASSSRGRANDGYTFGSGTRLTVV.

CDR3 protein: CASSPSGLAGGYNEQFF. In nucleotides, the CDR3 is TGTGCCAGCAGCCCATCCGGACTAGCGGGAGGCTACAATGAGCAGTTCTTC. The V gene is TRBV11-2, the J gene TRBJ2-1; 14 bases line up with TRBD2. Losses at the gene ends were 5 bases for V and 3 bases for J; bases not matched to a gene: 6. Per the germline V gene, CDR1 is SGHAT and CDR2 is FQNNGV. This CDR3 has 17 amino acids.

This clonotype was detected a few times. The V and J genes are TRBV6-2 or TRBV6-3 and TRBJ2-1; 9 nucleotides align to TRBD2. Unmatched junction bases numbered 28, after V lost 5 bases and J lost 2 bases. The CDR3 spans 23 residues. The germline V gene encodes CDR1 MNHEY and CDR2 SVGEGT. This CDR3 is CASSPPTGLAGYEAVEAYNEQFF. CDR3 coding DNA: TGTGCCAGCAGTCCCCCTACTGGGCTAGCGGGATATGAAGCAGTAGAGGCCTACAATGAGCAGTTCTTC.

The rearrangement links TRBV7-2 to TRBJ1-1, with 10 bases lining up with TRBD1. This CDR3 is built from 15 residues. From germline, CDR1 is SGHTA and CDR2 FQGNSA. V shed 2 bases, J shed 1 base, and the junction held 1 base outside the gene matches. The CDR3 protein is CASSLWTGGNTEAFF. For the CDR3, the DNA is TGTGCCAGCAGCTTATGGACAGGGGGGAACACTGAAGCTTTCTTT.

V usage is TRBV12-3 or TRBV12-4 and J usage is TRBJ1-2; no definite D call. V was trimmed by 3 bases and J by 4 bases, leaving 15 bases between them. The CDR3 extends over 15 amino acids. The CDR3 DNA follows: TGTGCCAGCAGTTTCAATAATGGTCGGAGCTATGGCTACACCTTC. It yields the protein CASSFNNGRSYGYTF.

The J gene is TRBJ1-2, the V gene TRBV25-1; 9 positions agree with TRBD1. The CDR3 runs 18 residues. Germline CDR1 reads MGHDK; CDR2 reads SYGVNS. The V and J ends lost 2 bases and 4 bases, in that order; junction bases with no gene match: 14. The CDR3 bases are TGTGCCAGCAGTGAAAGGGGCTATGTGGGGACAGGGAGCTATGGCTACACCTTC. It translates to CASSERGYVGTGSYGYTF.

As concerns this clonotype: At one end the junction does not follow the germline gene, possibly because of a read error. The V and J genes are TRBV12-3 or TRBV12-4 and TRBJ1-4; D ambiguous. There are 9 residues in the CDR3. In DNA, the CDR3 is TGCGGGGAGGTTGAAAAACTGTTTTTT. The encoded protein is CGEVEKLFF.